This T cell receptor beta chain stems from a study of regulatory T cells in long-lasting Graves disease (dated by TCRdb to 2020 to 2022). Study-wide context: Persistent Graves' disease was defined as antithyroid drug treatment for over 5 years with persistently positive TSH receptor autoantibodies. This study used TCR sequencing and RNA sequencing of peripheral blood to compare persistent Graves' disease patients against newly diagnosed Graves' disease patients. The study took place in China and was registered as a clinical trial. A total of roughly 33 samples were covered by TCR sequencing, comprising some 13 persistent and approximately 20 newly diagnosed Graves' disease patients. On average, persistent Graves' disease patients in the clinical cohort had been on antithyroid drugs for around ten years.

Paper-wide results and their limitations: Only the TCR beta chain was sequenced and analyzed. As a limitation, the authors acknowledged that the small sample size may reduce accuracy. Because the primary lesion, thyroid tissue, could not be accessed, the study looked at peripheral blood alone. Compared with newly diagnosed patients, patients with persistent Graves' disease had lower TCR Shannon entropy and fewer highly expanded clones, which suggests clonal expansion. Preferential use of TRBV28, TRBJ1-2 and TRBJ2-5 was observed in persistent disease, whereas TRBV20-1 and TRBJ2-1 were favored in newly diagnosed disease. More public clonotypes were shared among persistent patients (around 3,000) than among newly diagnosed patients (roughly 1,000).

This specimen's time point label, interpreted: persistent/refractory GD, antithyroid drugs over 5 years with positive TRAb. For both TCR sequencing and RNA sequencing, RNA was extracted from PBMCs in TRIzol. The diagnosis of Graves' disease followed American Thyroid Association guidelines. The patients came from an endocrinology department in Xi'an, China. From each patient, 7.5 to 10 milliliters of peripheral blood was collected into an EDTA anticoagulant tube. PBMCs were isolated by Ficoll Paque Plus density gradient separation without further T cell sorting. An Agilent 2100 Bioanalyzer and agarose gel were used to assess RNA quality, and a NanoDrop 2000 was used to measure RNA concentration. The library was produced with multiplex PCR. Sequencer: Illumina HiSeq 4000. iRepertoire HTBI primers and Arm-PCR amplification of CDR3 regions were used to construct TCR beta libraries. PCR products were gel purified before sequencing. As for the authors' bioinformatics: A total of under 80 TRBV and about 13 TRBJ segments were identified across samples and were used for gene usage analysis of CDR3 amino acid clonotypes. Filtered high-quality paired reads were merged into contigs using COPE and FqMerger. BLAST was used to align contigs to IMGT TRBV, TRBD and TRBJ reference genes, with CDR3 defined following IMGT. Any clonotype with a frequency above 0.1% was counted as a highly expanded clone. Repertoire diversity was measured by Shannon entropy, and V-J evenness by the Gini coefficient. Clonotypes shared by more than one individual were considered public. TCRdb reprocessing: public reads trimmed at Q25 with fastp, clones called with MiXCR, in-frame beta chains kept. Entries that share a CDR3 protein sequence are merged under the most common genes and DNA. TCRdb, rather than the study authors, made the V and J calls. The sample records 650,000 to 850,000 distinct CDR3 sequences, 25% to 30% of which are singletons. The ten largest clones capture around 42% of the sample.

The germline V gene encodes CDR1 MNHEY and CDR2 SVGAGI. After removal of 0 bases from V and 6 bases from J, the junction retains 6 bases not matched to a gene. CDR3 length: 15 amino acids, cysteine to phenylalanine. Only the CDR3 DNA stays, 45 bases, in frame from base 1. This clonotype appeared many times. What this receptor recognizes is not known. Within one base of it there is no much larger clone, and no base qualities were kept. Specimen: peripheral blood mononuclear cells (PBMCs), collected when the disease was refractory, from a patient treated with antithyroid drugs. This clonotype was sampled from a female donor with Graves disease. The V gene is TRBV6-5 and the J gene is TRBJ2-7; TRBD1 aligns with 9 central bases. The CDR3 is CASSYSGTGNFEQYF. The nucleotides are TGTGCCAGCAGTTACTCAGGGACAGGGAACTTCGAGCAGTACTTC.